These T cell receptor beta chains were read from a single sample in a study of blood T cells in healthy people across ages. Each CDR3 protein is one row after TCRdb ran MiXCR on the 5' RACE reads. The sample yields approximately 1,000,000 distinct CDR3 sequences, less than 45% seen once. Material for sequencing was blood. Source of these receptors: a man aged 18 to 35 in good health. Both conserved end residues are part of each CDR3. The D gene is left open where the match is weak. Not all rows give a size; the values are once, few, many and, for expanded clones, a class.

j_gene	d_gene	abundance	v_gene	CDR3aa	CDR3nt
TRBJ2-6	.	few	TRBV9	CASSVPDFSGANVLTF	TGTGCCAGCAGCGTACCTGATTTCTCTGGGGCCAACGTCCTGACTTTC
TRBJ1-4	.	few	TRBV6-6	CASSLEAKLFF	TGTGCCAGCAGTCTGGAGGCGAAACTGTTTTTT
TRBJ1-2	.	once	TRBV12-3/TRBV12-4	CASSQVQPPTF	TGTGCCAGCAGTCAAGTCCAACCTCCGACCTTC
TRBJ2-1	.	.	TRBV3-1	CASSQAAHNYNEQFF	TGTGCCAGCAGCCAAGCGGCCCACAATTACAATGAGCAGTTCTTC
TRBJ2-7	.	.	TRBV13	CASNSRDIRGHEQYF	TGTGCCAGCAACTCCCGGGACATAAGAGGGCACGAGCAGTACTTC
TRBJ2-3	.	.	TRBV20-1	CSATTEGTQYF	TGCAGTGCTACTACAGAGGGAACGCAGTATTTT
TRBJ2-2	.	.	TRBV7-2	CANTKLLTGELFF	TGTGCCAACACCAAACTCCTCACCGGGGAGCTGTTTTTT
TRBJ1-2	.	.	TRBV11-2	CASSSSALYGYTF	TGTGCCAGCAGCTCGAGCGCCCTCTATGGCTACACCTTC
TRBJ2-1	TRBD2	few	TRBV12-3/TRBV12-4	CASSEGLAGYYNEQFF	TGTGCCAGCAGCGAGGGACTAGCGGGGTACTACAATGAGCAGTTCTTC
TRBJ1-2	TRBD1	.	TRBV27	CASSLLGQTKDGYTF	TGTGCCAGCAGTTTATTGGGACAGACAAAAGATGGCTACACCTTC
TRBJ1-1	.	.	TRBV9	CASSGRGLKGNTEAFF	TGTGCCAGCAGCGGTCGCGGACTGAAGGGAAACACTGAAGCTTTCTTT
TRBJ1-1	.	.	TRBV20-1	CSAGKGDTEAFF	TGCAGTGCTGGAAAAGGGGACACTGAAGCTTTCTTT
TRBJ2-5	TRBD2	.	TRBV5-1	CASRTSRETQYF	TGCGCCAGCAGGACTAGCCGAGAGACCCAGTACTTC
TRBJ2-7	TRBD2	.	TRBV2	CASSESAWGGSSYEQYF	TGTGCCAGCAGTGAATCAGCGTGGGGGGGGAGCTCCTACGAGCAGTACTTC
TRBJ1-5	.	.	TRBV25-1	CASSEWSDQSQPQHF	TGTGCCAGCAGTGAATGGTCAGATCAGAGTCAGCCCCAGCATTTT
TRBJ1-5	TRBD1	.	TRBV12-3/TRBV12-4	CASSTTGLDQPQHF	TGTGCCAGCAGTACGACAGGGTTGGATCAGCCCCAGCATTTT
TRBJ1-4	TRBD1	.	TRBV20-1	CSARDSTGTGDEKLFF	TGCAGTGCTAGAGATAGTACCGGGACAGGGGATGAAAAACTGTTTTTT
TRBJ2-1	TRBD1	.	TRBV7-9	CASSLTGVRFF	TGTGCCAGCAGCCTGACAGGGGTTAGGTTCTTC
TRBJ1-2	.	few	TRBV9	CASSPPLRPGYTF	TGTGCCAGCAGCCCCCCTCTAAGGCCTGGCTACACCTTC
TRBJ1-4	TRBD1	.	TRBV5-1	CASSSDLGTDEKLFF	TGCGCCAGCAGCTCGGATTTGGGGACAGATGAAAAACTGTTTTTT
TRBJ2-7	.	.	TRBV12-3/TRBV12-4	CASSLAGYDEQYF	TGTGCCAGCAGTTTAGCAGGGTATGACGAGCAGTACTTC
TRBJ2-5	TRBD1	once	TRBV6-5	CASSYTTLTGGKLNNEQYF	TGTGCCAGCAGTTACACGACCTTAACAGGGGGCAAGCTTAACAATGAGCAGTACTTC
TRBJ2-5	.	many	TRBV20-1	CSAIIQETQYF	TGCAGTGCTATAATACAAGAGACCCAGTACTTC
TRBJ2-1	.	few	TRBV28	CASSLSPGATYNEQFF	TGTGCCAGCAGTTTATCGCCAGGGGCTACCTACAATGAGCAGTTCTTC
TRBJ2-1	.	.	TRBV10-3	CAISDEGGETQFF	TGTGCCATCAGTGATGAGGGGGGGGAGACCCAGTTCTTC
TRBJ2-3	.	.	TRBV20-1	CSARDHLSRLALKDTQYF	TGCAGTGCTAGAGATCACCTGTCAAGACTGGCGTTGAAAGATACGCAGTATTTT
TRBJ2-1	TRBD2	.	TRBV4-1	CASSQEAGLSYNEQFF	TGCGCCAGCAGCCAAGAAGCGGGACTCTCCTACAATGAGCAGTTCTTC
TRBJ2-1	.	once	TRBV5-1	CASSKTGVNNEQFF	TGCGCCAGCAGTAAAACGGGGGTAAACAATGAGCAGTTCTTC
TRBJ2-3	TRBD2	few	TRBV20-1	CSAKGRGTGDTQYF	TGCAGTGCAAAGGGGCGGGGGACGGGAGATACGCAGTATTTT
TRBJ1-6	TRBD1	.	TRBV5-1	CASSLTTGEDSPLHF	TGCGCCAGCAGCCTCACGACAGGGGAGGATTCACCCCTCCACTTT
TRBJ1-2	.	.	TRBV7-2	CASSPRSSNYTF	TGTGCCAGCAGCCCCCGGAGTTCCAACTACACCTTC
TRBJ2-1	.	few	TRBV29-1	CSAHGNEQFF	TGCAGCGCGCACGGCAATGAGCAGTTCTTC
TRBJ1-2	.	few	TRBV14	CASSQFGLIGDYGYTF	TGTGCCAGCAGCCAATTTGGGCTAATTGGGGACTATGGCTACACCTTC
TRBJ2-5	.	.	TRBV4-2	CASSQEIIGRETQYF	TGTGCCAGCAGCCAAGAAATAATAGGGAGGGAGACCCAGTACTTC
TRBJ2-1	TRBD2	.	TRBV6-2/TRBV6-3	CASSPTGTRGDNEQFF	TGTGCCAGCAGTCCCACCGGGACTAGGGGGGACAATGAGCAGTTCTTC
TRBJ2-3	TRBD2	.	TRBV14	CASSQVAGGSTDTQYF	TGTGCCAGCAGCCAAGTGGCCGGGGGGAGCACAGATACGCAGTATTTT
TRBJ2-1	TRBD1	.	TRBV2	CASSQQGDQETQFF	TGTGCCAGCAGCCAACAGGGGGACCAAGAGACCCAGTTCTTC
TRBJ1-2	.	.	TRBV10-3	CAISESAGSNDGYTF	TGTGCCATCAGTGAGTCGGCAGGGAGCAATGATGGCTACACCTTC
TRBJ1-4	.	few	TRBV12-3/TRBV12-4	CASSLSGARNEKLFF	TGTGCCAGCAGTTTATCCGGAGCTAGGAATGAAAAACTGTTTTTT
TRBJ2-7	.	.	TRBV7-2	CAGSPYGDSYEQYF	TGTGCCGGCAGCCCGTATGGGGATTCCTACGAGCAGTACTTC
TRBJ2-1	.	many	TRBV12-3/TRBV12-4	CASSSLYNEQFF	TGTGCCAGCAGTTCACTTTACAATGAGCAGTTCTTC
TRBJ2-3	TRBD2	many	TRBV3-1	CASSQDPGTSGDTQYF	TGTGCCAGCAGCCAAGATCCGGGGACTAGCGGGGATACGCAGTATTTT
TRBJ1-1	.	.	TRBV12-3/TRBV12-4	CASSHLTERAFF	TGTGCCAGCAGTCACCTCACAGAGAGGGCTTTCTTT
TRBJ1-2	.	.	TRBV4-3	CASSQVYREDYGYTF	TGCGCCAGCAGCCAAGTGTACAGGGAGGACTATGGCTACACCTTC
TRBJ1-6	.	.	TRBV5-1	CASSLALGRYNSPLHF	TGCGCCAGCAGCTTGGCCCTTGGCAGATATAATTCACCCCTCCACTTT
TRBJ2-1	TRBD2	once	TRBV6-1	CASAPGLASRTQFF	TGTGCCAGTGCACCGGGACTAGCGTCCAGAACGCAGTTCTTC
TRBJ1-2	.	.	TRBV9	CASSVSASSNYGYTF	TGTGCCAGCAGCGTATCGGCCAGTTCTAACTATGGCTACACCTTC
TRBJ2-1	.	once	TRBV7-2	CASSARPRSGEQFF	TGTGCCAGCAGCGCCCGACCCCGAAGTGGTGAGCAGTTCTTC
TRBJ2-3	.	few	TRBV20-1	CSADPLLTTDTQYF	TGCAGTGCTGACCCCTTACTCACCACAGATACGCAGTATTTT
TRBJ1-5	.	.	TRBV4-2	CASSQEVRDQPQHF	TGTGCCAGCAGCCAAGAGGTCCGGGATCAGCCCCAGCATTTT
TRBJ2-7	TRBD2	.	TRBV6-2/TRBV6-3	CASSRLRTSGSYEQYF	TGTGCCAGCAGCCGACTTCGGACTAGCGGCTCCTACGAGCAGTACTTC
TRBJ2-1	.	.	TRBV29-1	CSVERQGGYNEQFF	TGCAGCGTTGAAAGGCAGGGGGGATACAATGAGCAGTTCTTC
TRBJ2-3	TRBD1	.	TRBV12-3/TRBV12-4	CASSLGAGGWGTDTQYF	TGTGCCAGCAGTCTAGGAGCAGGGGGCTGGGGGACAGATACGCAGTATTTT
TRBJ2-3	TRBD2	many	TRBV20-1	CSARVAGGITDTQYF	TGCAGTGCGAGAGTAGCGGGGGGGATCACAGATACGCAGTATTTT
TRBJ1-2	.	.	TRBV6-6	CASSYSSSGVQDYGYTF	TGTGCCAGCAGTTACTCGAGCTCGGGGGTACAGGACTATGGCTACACCTTC
TRBJ1-1	TRBD1	few	TRBV5-1	CASSLDGQVNTEAFF	TGCGCCAGCAGCTTGGACGGACAGGTGAACACTGAAGCTTTCTTT
TRBJ1-2	.	.	TRBV4-1	CASSQDGNGYYGYTF	TGCGCCAGCAGCCAAGATGGGAACGGATACTATGGCTACACCTTC
TRBJ2-3	.	.	TRBV6-2/TRBV6-3	CASSYGLGFDTQYF	TGTGCCAGCAGTTACGGATTAGGTTTCGATACGCAGTATTTT